This TCR beta chain was captured in a study of shared clonotypes between healthy human individuals. This CDR3 spans 15 amino acids. Germline CDR1 and CDR2: SGHRS and YFSETQ. Trimming pared 2 bases from V and 4 bases from J, leaving 13 bases between. The repertoire was sequenced with immunoSEQ multiplex PCR; TCRdb's copy has only in-frame clones and lacks some. The sample yields 700,000 or so clones, roughly 70% seen once. V gene TRBV5-1 combines with J gene TRBJ1-3; a possible D gene is TRBD1 (5 bases). The sequenced sample consisted of memory CD4+ T cells sorted from blood. The subset denotes: CD45RA-negative fraction. This TCR derives from a woman in her 30s in good health. The CDR3 protein is CASSLEGPGGNTIYF. The CDR3 nucleotides are TGCGCCAGCAGCTTAGAGGGACCGGGGGGAAACACCATATATTTT.